What follows are 15 T cell receptor beta chains derived from one specimen sequenced in a study of CD8 T cells in Susac syndrome (dated by TCRdb to between 2018 and 2020). The protocol used for the library was the immunoSEQ multiplex PCR assay. RNA was extracted using the RNeasy kit, and about 0.45 to 1 microgram was reverse transcribed with random hexamers. TCRdb's own reprocessing of the public reads used fastp at Q25 and MiXCR and kept productive beta chains. Here each entry gathers all rows of one CDR3 protein and keeps the most common genes and DNA. This sample holds more than 100,000 distinct CDR3 sequences; about 95% were observed only once. The ten most abundant clones make up 0.09% to 0.15% of the sample. The material sequenced was CD4+ T cells from PBMCs. The origin of the receptors is a human donor in good health.

V usage is TRBV28 and J usage is TRBJ2-1; weak D call: TRBD1 (6 bases). CDR1 MDHEN and CDR2 SYDVKM come from the germline V gene. This CDR3 region has 14 residues. V lost 1 base, J lost 5 bases, and 9 bases lay in between. CDR3 in DNA: TGTGCCAGCAGTTTATCCGGGACAAACAATGAGCAGTTCTTC. Its translation is CASSLSGTNNEQFF.

The chain combines TRBV19 with TRBJ1-1; the D is unclear. CDR3 size: 12 residues. CDR1 is LNHDA, CDR2 SQIVND, per germline (reference sequence). V was clipped by 11 bases and J by 5 bases, with 15 bases between them. The CDR3 here is CASKAGWTEAFF. The CDR3 nucleotides read TGTGCCTCCAAAGCGGGGTGGACTGAAGCTTTCTTT.

This chain connects TRBV6-1 to TRBJ1-5; a possible D gene is TRBD1 (5 bases). Germline assignment: CDR1 MNHNS and CDR2 SASEGT. The CDR3 is 13 residues long. With 4 bases removed from V and 5 bases from J, the gap between germline ends came to 9 bases. The chain's CDR3 is CASSVEGDQPQHF. The DNA of the CDR3 is TGTGCCAGCAGTGTTGAAGGGGATCAGCCCCAGCATTTT.

This chain connects TRBV10-3 to TRBJ2-1; 12 bases line up with TRBD2. V dropped 3 bases and J dropped 6; count of bases not matched to a gene: 6. The length of the CDR3 is 16 residues. CDR1 ENHRY and CDR2 SYGVKD come from the germline V gene. The CDR3 DNA sequence: TGTGCCATCAGTGACCCGACTAGCGGGAGTCTCAATGAGCAGTTCTTC. This sequence encodes CAISDPTSGSLNEQFF.

The chain is built from TRBV6-4 and TRBJ1-1, with 10 bases matching TRBD1. Germline V gene data show CDR1 as MRHNA and CDR2 as SNTAGT. CDR3 size: 14 residues. Trimming cost V 6 bases and J 6 bases; bases outside gene matches: 7. Here the CDR3 DNA reads TGTGCCAGCAGCCGGGACAGGGGTATCCCTGAAGCTTTCTTT. Translating it yields CASSRDRGIPEAFF.

The CDR3 is CASSGGSGAFF. CDR3 nucleotide sequence: TGTGCCAGCAGCGGGGGGAGCGGTGCTTTCTTT. The gene calls are TRBV2 and TRBJ1-1, with D perhaps TRBD1 (5 bases). Trimming shortened V by 6 bases and J by 11 bases, and 13 bases separated the two germline ends. CDR1 and CDR2 (germline): SNHLY, FYNNEI. The CDR3 is 11 amino acids.

The rearrangement uses TRBV6-5 and TRBJ1-4; D remains unclear. Trimming removed 8 bases at V and 3 bases at J, with 19 bases between. The CDR3 sequence is 16 residues long. CDR1 is MNHEY, CDR2 SVGAGI, per germline. CDR3 in amino acids: CASGSADGWANEKLFF. As DNA, the CDR3 is TGTGCCAGCGGTTCCGCTGATGGGTGGGCTAATGAAAAACTGTTTTTT.

The genes are TRBV7-9 and TRBJ2-1; maybe TRBD2 (5 bases). The CDR3 spans 13 residues. Germline CDR1 reads SEHNR; CDR2 reads FQNEAQ (reference sequence). Deletions cut 1 base from V and 9 bases from J, with 10 bases between. As DNA, the CDR3 is TGTGCCAGCAGCTTAGGGGGAGAGGGTGAGCAGTTCTTC. The encoded protein is CASSLGGEGEQFF.

The chain combines TRBV10-1 with TRBJ2-2; maybe TRBD1 (5 bases). Germline CDR1 reads WNHNN; CDR2 reads SYGVQD (reference sequence). Deletions cut 0 bases from V and 14 bases from J, with 10 bases between. The CDR3 loop spans 12 amino acids. CDR3: CASSESGQRLFF. DNA of the CDR3: TGCGCCAGCAGTGAGTCGGGGCAGAGACTGTTTTTT.

The chain joins TRBV20-1 to TRBJ2-3; 10 nucleotides line up with TRBD2. V gave up 3 bases and J gave up 13 bases; unmatched junction bases: 13. CDR3 length equals 14 residues. Per the germline V gene, CDR1 is DFQATT and CDR2 is SNEGSKA (reference sequence). The CDR3, as DNA: TGCAGTGCTAGTCGGCGGCTAGCGGGAGAGGGGAAGTATTTT. Its translation is CSASRRLAGEGKYF.

This chain links TRBV7-2 with TRBJ2-7; TRBD2 is a possible D gene (6 bases). The CDR3 is 15 amino acids. The germline CDR1 and CDR2 sequences are SGHTA and FQGNSA. Trimming pared 2 bases from V and 3 bases from J, leaving 14 bases between. The CDR3 is CASSLFGGVGYEQYF. The CDR3 nucleotides are TGTGCCAGCAGCTTATTCGGGGGAGTAGGCTACGAGCAGTACTTC.

This rearrangement joins TRBV29-1 to TRBJ2-1, with 15 bases identical to TRBD2. Germline loops: CDR1 SQVTM, CDR2 ANQGSEA. The CDR3 runs 16 residues. The junction had 8 bases not matched to a gene; V was cut back by 3 bases and J by 8 bases. The CDR3 protein is CSVDRTSGRASDEQFF. The CDR3 DNA reads as TGCAGCGTTGACCGGACTAGCGGGAGGGCCTCGGATGAGCAGTTCTTC.

The chain couples TRBV28 to TRBJ2-3, with D unresolved. Germline-derived CDR1 and CDR2 are MDHEN and SYDVKM. V lost 4 bases and J 0 bases, leaving 11 bases between the germline ends. The CDR3 covers 15 residues. The CDR3 is CASSSGGPSTDTQYF. The CDR3 DNA is TGTGCCAGCAGTTCCGGCGGTCCTAGCACAGATACGCAGTATTTT.

The V gene is TRBV7-9, the J gene TRBJ2-5; D remains ambiguous. Trimming cost V 6 bases and J 1 base, with 9 bases left between them. Germline V gene data show CDR1 as SEHNR and CDR2 as FQNEAQ (reference sequence). This CDR3 region has 13 residues. CDR3 protein: CASRVGRQETQYF. The DNA for the CDR3 is TGTGCCAGCAGGGTTGGGCGCCAAGAGACCCAGTACTTC.

The chain has TRBV3-1 and TRBJ2-5, with D hard to call. V was pared by 0 bases and J by 4 bases, with 3 bases between. The CDR3 covers 12 residues. Germline CDR1 LGHDT, CDR2 YNNKEL (reference sequence). The CDR3 region has the DNA TGTGCCAGCAGCCAAGAAATAGAGACCCAGTACTTC. Amino acid sequence: CASSQEIETQYF.